This T cell receptor beta chain is from a study of tumor and adjacent non-tumor tissue in lung cancer. Across the study: Histology: about a dozen adenocarcinoma, a couple of squamous cell carcinoma, 1 small cell lung cancer. Stage I to III disease affected approximately 11 men and roughly five women aged about 31 to 80.

The template was RNA from unsorted bulk tissue. A modified ARM-PCR protocol with three rounds of nested PCR amplified TCRbeta. Each CDR3 protein gets one entry after TCRdb re-called the multiplex PCR reads with MiXCR. Of 200,000 or so distinct CDR3 sequences detected, over 55% appear once; the ten largest clones hold almost 25%. On this clonotype itself: At one end, the junction sequence differs from germline, possibly due to a read error.

The CDR3 sequence is 17 residues long. Germline V lookup: CDR1 SGHAT, CDR2 FQNNGV. The sample taken for sequencing was lung tumor tissue. This chain joins TRBV11-2 and TRBJ1-6, with 10 bases lining up with TRBD1. The receptor was derived from a man in his fifties or sixties with non-small cell lung cancer. CDR3 nucleotides: TGTGTCAGCAGCTTAGGCCCCCGGGACAGGGGAGGATCACCCATCCACTTT. Its translation: CVSSLGPRDRGGSPIHF.